Reported below is one T cell receptor (beta chain). Its binding antigen is unknown. The input lacks base qualities; no much larger clone sits a single base away. The library was obtained by the immunoSEQ multiplex PCR assay. For the multiplex PCR, a mixture combining 60 forward primers for TCR Vbeta segments and 13 reverse primers for TCR Jbeta segments was used. Amplification of the CDR3 region of rearranged TCR beta genes was performed with a multiplex PCR assay on genomic DNA. The Illumina HiSeq System was used to sequence the amplified TCR beta libraries as 87-base-pair reads. The original pipeline was this. In a later analysis, 80 million or so unique TCR beta chains were counted across the 500 to 850 repertoires, and roughly 10 million of these chains were shared by at least two donors. To remove PCR and sequencing errors, raw reads were error-corrected and collapsed into unique sequences using a nearest-neighbor algorithm that merged closely related sequences. To assign V, D and J gene segments, CDR3 sequences were aligned to IMGT reference sequences. For a sequence to be retained, at least a six-nucleotide match to both a V gene segment and a J gene segment was required. Rearrangements were classified as productive when the CDR3 lacked stop codons and remained in frame with V and J, and all other rearrangements were classified as non-productive. Following IMGT convention, CDR3 was defined as the stretch from the second conserved V-encoded cysteine up to the conserved J-encoded phenylalanine. The earlier analysis of some 540 of the donors excluded any sequence lacking an unambiguous match to a single V gene segment. In an earlier analysis of roughly 600 of the donors, a V segment was called functional when productive rearrangements were above 56.7%, and segregating when the standard deviation between donors exceeded 5%. A statistical classification framework was built to diagnose cytomegalovirus status from the catalog of TCR beta chain sequences. A later analysis assigned V and J genes by comparing TCR nucleotide sequences with IMGT/GENE-DB human TR gene sequences. A later analysis assigned CDR3 sequences and most-parsimonious VDJ recombination scenarios with the TCRdist pipeline. In a later analysis, every TCR beta chain was defined by the combination of its CDR3 amino acid sequence and its V-gene family, and reads without a unique V-gene family were dropped. A later analysis removed 550 to 700 highly shared, low-generation-probability nucleotide sequences to deal with suspected cross-contamination and a sequencing artifact. In a later analysis, a clonal expansion index was calculated for each public chain from normalized within-repertoire ranks of inferred template counts. Generation probabilities in a later analysis came from a VDJ recombination model fitted to out-of-frame rearrangements, and those results were checked against IGoR. Hypergeometric tests were used in a later analysis to score TCR-TCR, TCR-HLA and TCR-CMV co-occurrence, with a repertoire-size bias correction applied to the TCR pairs. To estimate false discovery rates, a later analysis permuted the HLA or CMV assignments 20 times. In a later analysis, co-occurring TCRs were grouped using DBSCAN, with TCRdist sequence similarity added in when clustering inside HLA-allele-positive subsets. Repertoires with fewer than 30,000 or more than 120,000 public chains, plus five repertoires with anomalous nucleotide sharing, were excluded from co-occurrence clustering. TCRdb provides this immuneACCESS table in a form limited to in-frame rearrangements. Some clones are lacking; in checked studies, under half of them reflect an unresolved V gene, and why the rest are absent is not known. The V and J calls and the clone size are those of that table, but D and trimming were determined from the DNA. The sample yields roughly 110,000 clones; around 85% were counted once. The ten largest clonotypes hold approximately 2.1% of the sample.

In the germline V gene, CDR1 corresponds to MDHEN and CDR2 to SYDVKM. A distance of 19 bases separates the germline ends of V and J, which lose 7 bases and 7 bases respectively. From cysteine to phenylalanine, the CDR3 is 14 amino acids long. CDR3 DNA only is kept here, 42 bases in frame from base 1. These data come from a study of cytomegalovirus exposure and HLA in healthy donors (dated by TCRdb to about 2017). For the wider study: An earlier analysis of roughly 500 of the donors reported approximately 270 Gb of sequence data and roughly 110 million unique TCR beta sequences from roughly 200 million T cells. The study used immunosequencing to profile the T cell repertoires of more than 650 subjects and linked those repertoires to cytomegalovirus serostatus. Along with the roughly 670-subject first cohort, a separate validation cohort of 120 different subjects was used. A few DR-DQ haplotypes were handled as single units for association and clustering because linkage in the cohort was strong. Genome-wide SNP genotypes for about 65% of the roughly 670 donors were used in a later genetic analysis, which treated that subset as a discovery cohort. Donor age, sex, ethnicity and CMV serostatus were collected together with the repertoire data. All discovery cohort repertoires had been generated on a single sequencing platform. The study combined high-throughput TCR immunosequencing, statistical association of individual TCRs with disease status, and machine learning to predict cytomegalovirus infection status. Of the roughly 430 genotyped donors, around 81% fell in the genetic ancestry cluster associated with self-reported Caucasian donors. Typing coverage varied by locus: roughly 620-640 donors for A, B, C, DRB1 and DQB1; 522 for DQA1; about 570 for DPA1; under 490 for DPB1. HLA typing covered class I and class II loci at four-digit resolution. Rather than using new phenotypic data, the later analysis identified candidate immune exposures from TCR beta sequences and from how often those sequences occurred across donors. The aim of the study was to test whether cataloging public T cell receptors could identify signatures of past pathogen exposure. An earlier analysis of fewer than 700 of the donors applied high-throughput TCR beta sequencing to assess whether each TCR beta V gene segment acted as functional or pseudogenic. An early release that covered around 590 HLA-typed donors contained approximately 300 gigabases of sequencing data and some 87 million unique TCR sequences. A later analysis re-examined previously published TCR beta repertoires from about 700 donors and added high-resolution HLA genotyping to investigate patterns of TCR occurrence. On average, roughly 200,000 unique TCR beta nucleotide sequences were sequenced per donor among about 400 genotyped donors of the cohort, with 15% to 20% of those sequences being non-productive. The full study reports these points: Compared with equally common non-associated chains, HLA-associated TCR beta chains in a later analysis were more clonally expanded and had lower generation probabilities. For the cohort, immune exposure information was limited to CMV serostatus. Across donors, most TCR sequences were observed very rarely, whereas some public TCRs were present in many individuals. The earlier analysis of 587 of the donors excluded over 15 rarely observed V segments, including chromosome 9 orphons, because counts were too low. A total of 164 TCR beta chains were listed by the study as associated with cytomegalovirus. Roughly uniform sequencing depth across donors was assumed in presence/absence analyses, although this assumption may not hold. Because some donors lacked HLA typing at each locus, the association tests relied only on the typed subset. In an earlier analysis of roughly 500 of the donors, most TCR beta V segments appeared in productive rearrangements about 87% or about 30% of the time, broadly matching IMGT annotations. A further reported finding was that TCR beta sequences accurately predicted the HLA-A and HLA-B alleles for most subjects in the first cohort. Cytomegalovirus status was reported to be diagnosed by the classifier with high specificity and sensitivity in both the original and validation cohorts. A later analysis associated 16,951 TCR beta sequences with specific HLA alleles at a false discovery rate of 0.05. According to the authors, the approach could potentially be generalized to other disease states and immunological phenotypes. The sequencing pipeline was judged likely to have produced a cluster of highly shared sequence variants as a technical artifact. An association between a missense DCLRE1C variant and V-gene and J-gene trimming of TCR beta chains was found in a later genetic analysis and replicated in an independent cohort. In a later analysis, the rate of TCR association differed among HLA loci, with DRB1 alleles having the most associated TCRs and HLA-C alleles having the fewest. When HLA alleles, especially DR and DQ, strongly co-occurred, TCR associations were difficult to assign to individual alleles. Because the 87-base-pair reads could not distinguish some IMGT-functional V segments, including TRBV6-2 and TRBV6-3, those segments were excluded. Most CMV-associated TCR beta chains appeared to be HLA-restricted in a later analysis, and the HLA associations seemed to be driven largely by CMV exposure. According to a later analysis, parvovirus B19, influenza, CMV and Epstein-Barr virus appeared linked to several top co-occurrence clusters. Correlated functional status among segregating V segments might reflect linkage disequilibrium, but an unknown experimental factor could not be ruled out. According to a later genetic analysis, donors in an Asian-associated ancestry cluster had fewer N-insertions in productive TCRs than the approximately 710-donor mean. Three of the identified cytomegalovirus-associated TCR beta chains were confirmed in vitro to be specific for cytomegalovirus antigens. The cohort was sequenced for TCR beta chains only, and without alpha or paired-chain data the features that could be detected were limited.

In total, more than 500 healthy bone marrow donors made up the cohort. At the time of sampling, all cohort members were nominally healthy, though unrecorded immune exposures were likely present. The donor was CMV seronegative and was included in the group of hundreds of seronegative cohort members. Each donor provided a peripheral blood sample, and peripheral blood mononuclear cells were used for TCR beta sequencing. Genomic DNA extraction from the blood cell samples was performed with the Qiagen DNeasy Blood Extraction Kit. The chain couples TRBV28 to TRBJ1-1; TRBD1 is a weak D gene call, 5 bases matching. Sequencing was performed on PBMCs. The source of this sequence is a man aged 30 to 39 in good health and CMV-seronegative. The nucleotide sequence is given as TGTGCCAGCAACCCCCTGCGGGACGCCGATGAAGCTTTCTTT. This translates into CASNPLRDADEAFF.